This is a list of T cell receptor beta chains from one sample in a study of response to subunit inactivated influenza vaccine. MiXCR, applied by TCRdb to the RT-PCR reads, yields one record per CDR3 protein. The data show about 170,000 distinct CDR3 sequences, 10% to 15% seen once. The data also belong to a second study, concerning T cells expressing NK-cell markers.

This specimen was CD8+ T cells sorted from PBMCs, taken about 12 days after vaccination. These receptors all come from a man aged 50 to 60 who received an inactivated influenza vaccine. The conserved cysteine and the conserved F or W are not part of the CDR3 here. The D gene is left open where the match is weak.

j_call v_call d_call cdr3_length cdr3_aa
TRBJ2-5 TRBV6-2/TRBV6-3 . 13 ASSYSWTDQETQY
TRBJ2-7 TRBV10-3 TRBD2 12 AISRLAESYEQY
TRBJ2-3 TRBV7-9 . 13 ASSPTQLHTDTQY
TRBJ2-5 TRBV25-1 . 12 ASSEFPWGETQY
TRBJ2-1 TRBV11-2 . 13 ASSLTENSYSEQF
TRBJ2-1 TRBV7-9 TRBD2 15 ASSARLAGAFYNEQF
TRBJ2-1 TRBV14 . 10 ASSPGFLGQF
TRBJ2-5 TRBV4-2 . 14 ASSQELGGSQETQY
TRBJ2-2 TRBV7-9 . 14 ASSFTYKIGSGELF
TRBJ2-2 TRBV2 TRBD1 16 ASSYPGQGARLTGELF
TRBJ2-1 TRBV30 TRBD1 12 ALTGTGPNNEQF
TRBJ2-1 TRBV4-3 . 14 ASSQEDGEGNNEQF
TRBJ1-5 TRBV12-3/TRBV12-4 TRBD1 12 ASRDRGRNQPQH
TRBJ1-1 TRBV25-1 TRBD1 10 ASTRSDRVAF
TRBJ2-7 TRBV6-2/TRBV6-3 . 11 ASSPGTYYEQY
TRBJ1-6 TRBV6-5 . 12 ASSYTLVDSPLH
TRBJ2-5 TRBV13 TRBD1 13 ASSLSLTGGETQY
TRBJ2-3 TRBV7-9 . 13 ASSLNQGHTDTQY
TRBJ2-7 TRBV6-2/TRBV6-3 TRBD2 12 ASTAAGGSYEQY
TRBJ1-5 TRBV7-9 . 11 ASSFDINQPQH
TRBJ2-1 TRBV7-9 TRBD2 14 ASSSPLAGGVGEQF
TRBJ1-2 TRBV4-1 TRBD1 13 ASSLAGTGNYGYT
TRBJ2-2 TRBV27 TRBD1 12 ASSTGQGTGELF
TRBJ2-1 TRBV28 TRBD2 13 ASRPYSGGPNEQF
TRBJ2-7 TRBV12-3/TRBV12-4 . 11 ASSSSISYEQY
TRBJ1-4 TRBV20-1 . 12 SARDPDDFEKLF
TRBJ2-2 TRBV6-1 . 12 ASSVLLNTGELF
TRBJ2-7 TRBV3-1 TRBD1 13 ASSQDRTGGYEQY
TRBJ2-2 TRBV11-2 TRBD2 13 ASSFQRGGPGELF
TRBJ2-7 TRBV2 . 11 ASSQTVTYEQY
TRBJ2-1 TRBV20-1 TRBD2 12 SASRLAEYNEQF
TRBJ2-7 TRBV7-8 . 11 ASRHGDSYEQY
TRBJ2-3 TRBV4-3 . 16 ASSQDLRTTSSTDTQY
TRBJ2-2 TRBV25-1 . 12 ASVRGGGTGELF
TRBJ2-3 TRBV4-2 TRBD2 13 ASSHDSAGVDTQY
TRBJ2-1 TRBV9 TRBD2 13 ASSGRTSGTGEQF
TRBJ2-2 TRBV27 TRBD2 16 ASSLASGTSGIGGELF
TRBJ1-5 TRBV12-3/TRBV12-4 . 12 ASSSTGSNQPQH
TRBJ2-7 TRBV11-2 TRBD1 14 ASTLGWDSQSYEQY
TRBJ2-5 TRBV6-1 . 13 ASSEGPGLTETQY
TRBJ2-3 TRBV3-1 . 15 ASSKDSLTDSTDTQY
TRBJ2-7 TRBV11-2 . 11 ASSPGGLDEQY
TRBJ2-5 TRBV6-1 TRBD2 12 ASNQRESGETQY
TRBJ2-7 TRBV7-9 TRBD1 14 ASSPSPGTGDYEQY
TRBJ2-7 TRBV15 . 12 ATSPAMGSYEQY
TRBJ2-3 TRBV3-1 TRBD2 13 ASSQALAGTDTQY
TRBJ2-3 TRBV15 . 14 ATSRDNTGSTDTQY
TRBJ2-3 TRBV5-1 TRBD1 16 ASSSGTGVYSPTDTQY
TRBJ2-2 TRBV4-3 . 12 ASSQGPNTGELF
TRBJ2-4 TRBV7-2 TRBD2 11 ASSLALKRDGY
TRBJ1-1 TRBV7-9 TRBD1 13 ASSWTGSGDTEAF
TRBJ2-1 TRBV7-9 TRBD2 13 ASSIGGTSSNEQF